The T cell receptor (beta chain) described here comes from a study of blood T cell repertoires in COVID-19. Study-wide background: Collection of acute and convalescent COVID-19 samples took place in the United States, Italy and Spain. T cells, B-cell-depleted T cells, or PBMCs provided the cDNA or gDNA that served as material.

The data were produced by immunoSEQ multiplex PCR, yet TCRdb's version contains in-frame clones alone and is incomplete. The sample lists about 220,000 clones, 88% occurring once. The CDR3 totals 16 residues. Germline CDR1 is LGHNT and CDR2 is FRNRAP. With V trimmed by 0 bases and J by 2 bases, 5 bases remained unmatched. The sequencing input was PBMCs or T cells enriched from blood (not recorded which). The chain recombines TRBV12-5 with TRBJ1-2, with 8 bases fitting TRBD1. The sequence derives from a woman in her 30s who had recovered from COVID-19. CDR3 residues: CASGLVLAGGNYGYTF. The CDR3 DNA is TGTGCTAGTGGTTTGGTACTGGCAGGGGGCAACTATGGCTACACCTTC.